These T cell receptor beta chains were read from a single sample in a study of shared clonotypes between healthy human individuals. Libraries were prepared by immunoSEQ multiplex PCR; TCRdb keeps only in-frame clonotypes and omits some of them. This sample carries approximately 2.5 million clones, approximately 94% of them seen once, and the ten largest clones take over 0.12%. Input material: naive CD4+ T cells sorted from blood. These receptors were collected from a man younger than 35 in good health. Both conserved end residues are trimmed from each CDR3.

V gene	J gene	CDR3 protein
TRBV7-3	TRBJ2-7	ASSKGTGGYEQY
TRBV5-6	TRBJ1-1	ASSLAGYGDTEAF
TRBV7-2	TRBJ1-5	ASSPSPNQPQH
TRBV7-2	TRBJ2-2	ASSLVSGELF
TRBV4-3	TRBJ2-1	ASSREFYNEQF
TRBV29-1	TRBJ2-3	SVIGHGTDTQY
TRBV10-1	TRBJ1-1	ASSASQGITEAF
TRBV2	TRBJ2-3	ASSDEFVADTQY
TRBV4-1	TRBJ1-3	ASSQGGQGLLSGNTIY
TRBV6-1	TRBJ1-5	ASSEEMGLAQPQH
TRBV19	TRBJ2-3	ASSMGTDTQY
TRBV5-1	TRBJ2-3	ASSNGLAGASDTQY
TRBV30	TRBJ2-7	ARDGGREQY
TRBV2	TRBJ2-1	ASSEASKQEQF
TRBV9	TRBJ2-1	ASSVGVTQTPFVF
TRBV7-2	TRBJ2-3	ASSFRQGGADTQY
TRBV28	TRBJ2-5	ASTETGGKETQY
TRBV27	TRBJ2-6	ASRPSGSSGANVLT
TRBV11-2	TRBJ2-5	ASSLTGGQETQY
TRBV9	TRBJ2-7	ASSDTMGEQY
TRBV12-5	TRBJ2-2	ASGLAALGGRAPGELF
TRBV6-1	TRBJ2-1	ASTKLAGESNEQF
TRBV5-1	TRBJ1-1	ASSSLEGLNTEAF